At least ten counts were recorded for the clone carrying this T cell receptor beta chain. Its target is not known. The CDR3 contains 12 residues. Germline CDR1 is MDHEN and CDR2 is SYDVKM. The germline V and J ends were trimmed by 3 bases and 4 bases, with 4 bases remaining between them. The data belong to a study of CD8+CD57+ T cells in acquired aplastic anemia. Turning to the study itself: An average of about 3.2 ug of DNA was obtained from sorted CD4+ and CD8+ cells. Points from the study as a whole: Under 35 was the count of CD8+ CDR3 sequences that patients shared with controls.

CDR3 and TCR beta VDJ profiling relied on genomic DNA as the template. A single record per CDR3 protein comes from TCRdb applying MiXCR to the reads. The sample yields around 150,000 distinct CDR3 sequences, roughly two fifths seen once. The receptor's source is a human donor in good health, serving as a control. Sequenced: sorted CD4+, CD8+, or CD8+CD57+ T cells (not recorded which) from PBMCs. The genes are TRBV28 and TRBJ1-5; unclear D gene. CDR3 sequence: CASSFVNQPQHF. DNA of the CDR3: TGTGCCAGCAGTTTCGTGAATCAGCCCCAGCATTTT. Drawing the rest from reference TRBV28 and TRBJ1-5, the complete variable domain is DVKVTQSSRYLVKRTGEKVFLECVQDMDHENMFWYRQDPGLGLRLIYFSYDVKMKEKGDIPEGYSVSREKKERFSLILESASTNQTSMYLCASSFVNQPQHFGDGTRLSIL.